The clone carrying this TCR beta chain was counted between two and nine times. Its target is not known. Via CD45RO/CCR7/CD25/CD127/CD95/CD27, cells of the CD4+ naive, central memory, regulatory and stem cell-like memory subsets were sorted. As every portion of the isolated RNA was reverse transcribed, the sequencing read expressed TCRB transcripts. Sequenced by immunoSEQ multiplex PCR; TCRdb stores in-frame clones only, minus some. The sample lists 230,000 or so clones; under 20% were seen once. The trim removed 5 bases at V and 3 bases at J, leaving 4 bases unmatched. CDR1 is SEHNR, CDR2 FQNEAQ, per germline (reference sequence). This CDR3 has 15 amino acids. This record belongs to a study of beta chain features in type 1 diabetes. On the study more broadly: Regarding age, gender and cell yields, patients proved similar to healthy donors.

The study, taken as a whole, reports: At VDJ recombination sites, type 1 diabetes patients had fewer insertions and more deleted nucleotides. Naive, central memory and Treg TCRB repertoires seemed to resemble each other more closely in patients than they did in healthy donors. Shorter TCRB CDR3s, moderately but significantly so, marked every one of the four CD4+ subsets in Type 1 diabetes patients.

This sequence was found in a man younger than 45 with type 1 diabetes. The rearrangement links TRBV7-9 to TRBJ2-1; 10 bases match TRBD2. The material sequenced was naive CD4+ T cells from blood. DNA of the CDR3: TGTGCCAGCAGCCCGCTAGCGGGGGTCTACAATGAGCAGTTCTTC. As protein: CASSPLAGVYNEQFF.